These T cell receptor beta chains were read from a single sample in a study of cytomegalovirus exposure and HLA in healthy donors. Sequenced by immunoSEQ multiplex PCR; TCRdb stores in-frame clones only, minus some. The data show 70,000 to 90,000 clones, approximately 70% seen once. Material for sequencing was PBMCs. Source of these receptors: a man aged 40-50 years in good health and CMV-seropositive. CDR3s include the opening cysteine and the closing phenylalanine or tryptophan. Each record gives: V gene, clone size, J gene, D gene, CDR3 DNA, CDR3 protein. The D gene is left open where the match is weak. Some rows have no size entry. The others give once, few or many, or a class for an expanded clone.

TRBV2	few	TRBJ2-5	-	TGTGCCAGCAGTGTTAGCCCCGCGCAGACCCAGTACTTC	CASSVSPAQTQYF
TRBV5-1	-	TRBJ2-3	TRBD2	TGCGCCAGCAGCTTGTCCACTAGCGGGGGGGCTCGGTACGGCACAGATACGCAGTATTTT	CASSLSTSGGARYGTDTQYF
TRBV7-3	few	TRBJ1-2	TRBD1	TGTGCCAGCAGCCGGTATAGGGACAGGTTCTATGGCTACACCTTC	CASSRYRDRFYGYTF
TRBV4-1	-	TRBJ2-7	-	TGCGCCAGCAGCCAATACCTCTCGGGACAACTATACGAGCAGTACTTC	CASSQYLSGQLYEQYF
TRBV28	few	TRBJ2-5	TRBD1	TGTGCCAGCAGTGAACTTGGGACAGGGAACTTCTATTACCAAGAGACCCAGTACTTC	CASSELGTGNFYYQETQYF
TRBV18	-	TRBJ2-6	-	TGTGCCAGCTCACAACAGGGTTCTGGGGCCAACGTCCTGACTTTC	CASSQQGSGANVLTF
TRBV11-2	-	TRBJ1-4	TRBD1	TGTGCCAGCAGCTCAGACAGGGGGCTTTTAGAAAAACTGTTTTTT	CASSSDRGLLEKLFF
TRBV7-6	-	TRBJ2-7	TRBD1	TGTGCCAGCAGCCTCATACAGGGGAACCAGGGCGAGCAGTACTTC	CASSLIQGNQGEQYF
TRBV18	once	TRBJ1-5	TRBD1	TGTGCCAGCTCAGCAACAGGGGATCAGCCCCAGCATTTT	CASSATGDQPQHF
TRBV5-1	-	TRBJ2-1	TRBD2	TGCGCCAGCAGCTCCCCGGGGGGGGTCGATGAGCAGTTCTTC	CASSSPGGVDEQFF
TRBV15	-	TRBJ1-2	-	TGTGCCACCAGCAGAGATGTAGGGGGGGCAGATGGCTACACCTTC	CATSRDVGGADGYTF
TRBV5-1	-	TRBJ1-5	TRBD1	TGCGCCAGCAGCTTGGAAGGGGGCAGTCAGCCCCAGCATTTT	CASSLEGGSQPQHF
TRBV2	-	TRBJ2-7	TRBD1	TGTGCCAGCAAACGGGACAGGGGACCTTACGAGCAGTACTTC	CASKRDRGPYEQYF
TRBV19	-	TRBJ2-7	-	TGTGCCAGTAGTATCCCAGGGTTCTTGCGCGAGCAGTACTTC	CASSIPGFLREQYF
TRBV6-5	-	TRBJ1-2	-	TGTGCCAGCAGTGAACAGTCGGTCTATGGCTACACCTTC	CASSEQSVYGYTF
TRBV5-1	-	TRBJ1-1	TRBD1	TGCGCCAGCAGCTCACAGGGGGCGACTGAAGCTTTCTTT	CASSSQGATEAFF
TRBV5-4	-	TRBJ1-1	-	TGTGCCAGCAGCTTGTACAGGGTGTCTAGGGTCACTGAAGCTTTCTTT	CASSLYRVSRVTEAFF
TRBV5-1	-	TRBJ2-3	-	TGCGCCAGCAGCTTGGTAAGCGCAGATACGCAGTATTTT	CASSLVSADTQYF
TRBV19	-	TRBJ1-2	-	TGTGCCAGTAGTATAGGAACGGGTAACTATGGCTACACCTTC	CASSIGTGNYGYTF
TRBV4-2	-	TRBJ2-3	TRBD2	TGTGCCAGCAGCCAAGATGGTACAGCGGGGGCCACAGATACGCAGTATTTT	CASSQDGTAGATDTQYF
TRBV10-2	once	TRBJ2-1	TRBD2	TGCGCCAGCAGGGGAGCGGGGGGCTCCTACAATGAGCAGTTCTTC	CASRGAGGSYNEQFF
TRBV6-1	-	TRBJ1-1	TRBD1	TGTGCCAGCAGTGAACTGAACAGGGGAACTGAAGCTTTCTTT	CASSELNRGTEAFF
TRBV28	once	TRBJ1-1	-	TGTGCCAGCCGGCGGGTTATGAACACTGAAGCTTTCTTT	CASRRVMNTEAFF
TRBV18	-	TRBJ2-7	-	TGTGCCAGCTCCCAAGGGAGAAGGGCTGAGGACGAGCAGTACTTC	CASSQGRRAEDEQYF
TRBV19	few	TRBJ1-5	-	TGTGCCAGTAGTATACCATATCAGCCCCAGCATTTT	CASSIPYQPQHF
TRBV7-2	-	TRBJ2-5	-	TGTGCCAGCAGCCCCTTTGAGACCCAGTACTTC	CASSPFETQYF
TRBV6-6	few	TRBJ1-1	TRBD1	TGTGCCAGCTATAGACAGGGTCTGGCCACTGAAGCTTTCTTT	CASYRQGLATEAFF
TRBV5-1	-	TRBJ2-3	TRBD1	TGCGCCAGCAGCTCCAGGCGGACAGGGGGGACAGATACGCAGTATTTT	CASSSRRTGGTDTQYF
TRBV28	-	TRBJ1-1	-	TGTGCCAGCAGTCCGAGACACCTCAACACTGAAGCTTTCTTT	CASSPRHLNTEAFF
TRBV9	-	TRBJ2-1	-	TGTGCCAGCAGCGGCGACTATCCTGAGCAGTTCTTC	CASSGDYPEQFF
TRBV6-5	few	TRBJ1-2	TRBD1	TGTGCCAGCAGCTACAGGGGGCATGGCTACACCTTC	CASSYRGHGYTF
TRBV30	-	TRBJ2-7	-	TGTGCCTGGAGTACAGCCCCCGGCCAGTCGGACGAGCAGTACTTC	CAWSTAPGQSDEQYF
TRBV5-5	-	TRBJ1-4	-	TGTGCCAGCAGCTCAAATGAAAAACTGTTTTTT	CASSSNEKLFF
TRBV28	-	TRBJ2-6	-	TGTGCCAGCTCGGAAGGGAGGCCCTCTGGGGCCAACGTCCTGACTTTC	CASSEGRPSGANVLTF
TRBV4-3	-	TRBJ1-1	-	TGCGCCAGCAGCCAAGAGAAGAGCGGTCGGTTAGACACTGAAGCTTTCTTT	CASSQEKSGRLDTEAFF
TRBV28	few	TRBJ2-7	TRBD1	TGTGCCAGCAGATCCCGGGACAGGGGGCACTCCTACGAGCAGTACTTC	CASRSRDRGHSYEQYF
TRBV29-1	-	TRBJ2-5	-	TGCAGCGTTGAGGGGGCCCAAGAGACCCAGTACTTC	CSVEGAQETQYF
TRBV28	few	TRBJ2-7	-	TGTGCCAGCAGTTTAGATAGTTACGAGCAGTACTTC	CASSLDSYEQYF
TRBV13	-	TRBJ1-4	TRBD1	TGTGCCAGCAGCTTAACAGGGGGTAGGACTAATGAAAAACTGTTTTTT	CASSLTGGRTNEKLFF
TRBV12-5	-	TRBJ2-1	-	TGTGCTAGTGGTTTGGTAGAGGTTGGAGCCAAGCAGTTCTTC	CASGLVEVGAKQFF
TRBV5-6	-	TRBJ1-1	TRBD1	TGTGCCAGCAGCGTACAGGGGCTGAACACTGAAGCTTTCTTT	CASSVQGLNTEAFF
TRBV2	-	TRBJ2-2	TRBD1	TGTGCCAGCAAGGGTGGGACAGGGAACACCGGGGAGCTGTTTTTT	CASKGGTGNTGELFF
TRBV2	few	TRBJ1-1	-	TGTGCCAGCAGTGAAAACCCCCTGGCAGGGAACACTGAAGCTTTCTTT	CASSENPLAGNTEAFF
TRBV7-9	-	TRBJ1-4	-	TGTGCCAGCAGCAACACCCGGGGGGATAATGAAAAACTGTTTTTT	CASSNTRGDNEKLFF
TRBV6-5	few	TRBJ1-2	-	TGTGCCAGCAGTTTTGACAGAAACTATGGCTACACCTTC	CASSFDRNYGYTF
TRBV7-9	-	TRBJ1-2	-	TGTGCCAGCAGCTTTGGAGCTAACTATGGCTACACCTTC	CASSFGANYGYTF
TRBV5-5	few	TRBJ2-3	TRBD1	TGTGCCAGCAGCTTGTCCTGGGGGACAGGGCATTTAGATACGCAGTATTTT	CASSLSWGTGHLDTQYF
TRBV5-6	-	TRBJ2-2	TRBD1	TGTGCCAGCAGCCCGAGGACAGGAGGCACCGGGGAGCTGTTTTTT	CASSPRTGGTGELFF
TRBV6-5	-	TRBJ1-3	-	TGTGCCAGCAGTTACTCCGGGAGCGAATCTGGAAACACCATATATTTT	CASSYSGSESGNTIYF
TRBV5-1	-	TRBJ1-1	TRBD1	TGCGCCAGCAGCTTGGACTCAGGGGGACGGACTGAAGCTTTCTTT	CASSLDSGGRTEAFF
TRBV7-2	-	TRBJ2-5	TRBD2	TGTGCCAGCAGCCGTCCGGGAGGACAAGAGACCCAGTACTTC	CASSRPGGQETQYF
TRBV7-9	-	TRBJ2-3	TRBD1	TGTGCGAGCAGCCATAAAACAGGGGCAGATACGCAGTATTTT	CASSHKTGADTQYF
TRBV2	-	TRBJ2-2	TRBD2	TGTGCCAGCAGGTTGCAGGGAGGGACTAGCAGCACCGGGGAGCTGTTTTTT	CASRLQGGTSSTGELFF
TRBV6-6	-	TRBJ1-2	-	TGTGCCAGCAGAGCCGGGGAGGGGTCTAACTATGGCTACACCTTC	CASRAGEGSNYGYTF
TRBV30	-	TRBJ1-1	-	TGTGCCTGGAGTGTAAGCGGCACTGAAGCTTTCTTT	CAWSVSGTEAFF